A selection of T cell receptor beta chains follows, all from one sample in a study of blood T cells in healthy people across ages. TCRdb reprocessed the 5' RACE reads via MiXCR and lists one record per CDR3 protein. The table has over 600,000 distinct CDR3 sequences, approximately 40% seen once; the top ten hold about 30%. Sequencing used blood. These receptors came from a man aged 80 or over in good health. Both conserved end residues are part of each CDR3. Fields, in order: V gene, clone size, D gene, J gene, CDR3 DNA, CDR3 protein. D genes are given only for firm matches. Clone size is shown for a subset of rows, as once, few, many or a class of expanded clone.

TRBV5-5,-,-,TRBJ2-1,TGTGCCAGCAGCCGGCGGGACTTCAGCTCCTACAATGAGCAGTTCTTC,CASSRRDFSSYNEQFF
TRBV20-1,once,TRBD1,TRBJ2-7,TGCAGTGTAAAAACACAGGGGGCCCTTTCACGGGAGCAGTACTTC,CSVKTQGALSREQYF
TRBV12-3/TRBV12-4,few,TRBD1,TRBJ2-1,TGTGCCAGCAGTCTCGGGACAGGTAGTGGCAATGAGCAGTTCTTC,CASSLGTGSGNEQFF
TRBV7-2,-,TRBD2,TRBJ2-7,TGTGCCAGCAGCACCGGGCTAGCGGGGGGTCCCTACGAGCAGTACTTC,CASSTGLAGGPYEQYF
TRBV7-2,-,TRBD2,TRBJ2-1,TGTGCCAGCAGCTTAGCGCTAGTTAGCGGGGGGTTCTCCTACAATGAGCAGTTCTTC,CASSLALVSGGFSYNEQFF
TRBV5-4,once,-,TRBJ2-3,TGTGCCAGCACCCTTCGACAGGACCCACGGGGTACGCAGTATTTT,CASTLRQDPRGTQYF
TRBV4-2,many,TRBD2,TRBJ2-5,TGTGCCAGCAGCCACGGGACTAGCGATAGAGAGACCCAGTACTTC,CASSHGTSDRETQYF
TRBV29-1,-,-,TRBJ1-2,TGCAGCGAGGAGCCAGGCTACACCTTC,CSEEPGYTF
TRBV2,-,-,TRBJ2-6,TGTGCCAGCAGTGAGCCCGCCAACGTCCTGACTTTC,CASSEPANVLTF
TRBV7-3,once,-,TRBJ2-1,TGTGCCAGCAGCTTAACGGGTCCTAGCTGGGGAAGCTCCTACGATGAGCAGTTCTTC,CASSLTGPSWGSSYDEQFF
TRBV7-3,-,TRBD2,TRBJ2-1,TGTGCCAGCACCCAGACTAGCGGTCCCTCCTACAATGAGCAGTTCTTC,CASTQTSGPSYNEQFF
TRBV5-6,-,TRBD1,TRBJ1-5,TGTGCCAGCAGCTTTCGACAGGGGACTCAGCCCCAGCATTTT,CASSFRQGTQPQHF
TRBV6-2/TRBV6-3,-,-,TRBJ2-1,TGTGCCAGCAGTTACGGGTTAGCGCAGTTCTTC,CASSYGLAQFF
TRBV28,few,-,TRBJ2-2,TGTGCCAGCAGGACAACGAACACCGGGGAGCTGTTTTTT,CASRTTNTGELFF
TRBV2,-,-,TRBJ1-1,TGTGCCAGCACCCGTGATCGGTCGTTGGGCACTGAAGCTTTCTTT,CASTRDRSLGTEAFF
TRBV5-1,-,TRBD1,TRBJ2-6,TGCGCCAGCAGCATCGGACAGGGATCCTCTGGGGCCAACGTCCTGACTTTC,CASSIGQGSSGANVLTF
TRBV20-1,-,TRBD1,TRBJ1-4,TGCAGTGCTAGTGCTTGGGACAGGGGGAATAATGAAAAACTGTTTTTT,CSASAWDRGNNEKLFF